Listed here is a single TCR beta chain. A few counts support this clonotype. What antigen it recognizes has not been identified. The input lacks base qualities; no much larger clone sits a single base away. These data originate in a study (dated by TCRdb to between 2014 and 2017). Describing the broader study: The study set out to test whether tumor-infiltrating Tregs in breast cancer get recruited from blood Tregs or are instead converted in situ from other CD4+ T cell subsets. General conclusions and limits of the study: The greatest overlap of tumor-infiltrating Treg TCR alpha and beta sequences was observed with tumor naive CD4+ T cells, followed by blood naive CD4+ T cells. The larger-cohort validation was restricted to a single TCR beta V-J rearrangement rather than whole repertoires. Tumor memory CD4+ T cell TCR gene usage was found to cluster with blood and lymph node memory CD4+ cells and with lymph node naive CD4+ cells.

Amplification of full-length TCR variable regions was done by 5' RACE PCR using constant-region reverse primers, and this step was followed by semi-nested PCR with Nested Universal Primer A. The ReliaPrep RNA Cell Miniprep System was used to extract total RNA, which was then reverse transcribed into 5'RACE-ready cDNA with the SMARTer RACE 5'/3' Kit. Multiplex adaptors were used to barcode full-length TCR alpha and beta libraries, and the barcoded libraries were sequenced on an Illumina MiSeq. Per the source publication's procedure: For each of nine subset-tissue groups, sequencing data from the five patients were pooled, and the groups were compared by unsupervised clustering of TCR gene usage. Repertoire similarity was calculated with the Morisita-Horn index, weighting shared sequences by their contribution to each repertoire. TCRdb reprocessing: public reads trimmed at Q25 with fastp, clones called with MiXCR, in-frame beta chains kept. Rows merge per CDR3 protein into single entries with the most common DNA and genes. The V and J calls and clone size come from TCRdb's table, not from the authors' own analysis. Across this sample there are fewer than 60,000 distinct CDR3 sequences, with roughly 30% seen only once. 2.1% of the sample lies in the top ten.

V was cut back by 8 bases and J by 6 bases, leaving a gap of 14 bases between them. The CDR3 spans 12 residues, from the cysteine through the phenylalanine. Here the CDR3 DNA is all that survives: 36 bases in frame from base 1. The Miltenyi Naive CD4+ T Cell Isolation kit was used to purify naive CD4+ T cells, and Tregs were depleted with CD25 microbeads. Tregs, naive and memory CD4+ T cells from tumor, blood and ipsilateral draining lymph nodes of five or six breast cancer patients underwent full-length TCR alpha and beta sequencing. Ficoll density gradient centrifugation was used to isolate mononuclear cells from either lymph nodes or roughly 46 ml of peripheral blood. Sorted cell populations were confirmed by FACS to exceed 90% purity.

The material sequenced was naive CD4+ T cells sorted from blood. The sample's cell subset or site, from its label and the paper: naive CD4+ T cells, CD4+CD45RA+CD25-. The TCR sequence derives from a female donor with breast cancer. Recombination joined TRBV12-3 or TRBV12-4 with TRBJ2-7; TRBD1 is possibly the D segment (6 matching bases). The DNA sequence reads TGTGCCAGCGGCGACAGGTTTAGCGAGCAGTACTTC. It translates as CASGDRFSEQYF.